A single sample gave rise to the 19 T cell receptor beta chains below, sequenced in a study of vaccination and CD4 T cells after COVID-19. Antigens for these TCRs are unknown. Researchers used the Oncomine TCR Beta short-read assay to sequence DNA from cultured CD4+ T cells. MiXCR, applied by TCRdb to the PCR reads, yields one record per CDR3 protein. The sample comprises about 13,000 distinct CDR3 sequences, under 55% of which are singletons, and about 8% rests with the top ten. Described treatment: roughly nine-day PBMC culture with coronavirus spike peptide pools or control peptides (ViraFEST assay). The sample here was CD4+ T cells from blood, cultured in vitro, taken after SARS-CoV-2 vaccination. These receptors were taken from a human donor who had recovered from COVID-19.

The chain employs TRBV7-9 and TRBJ1-1; a weak D match, TRBD1 (6 bases). The CDR3 runs to 15 residues. The germline CDR1 and CDR2 sequences are SEHNR and FQNEAQ (reference sequence). V shed 4 bases and J shed 1 base, with 13 bases lying between them. CDR3 DNA: TGTGCCAGCAGCTGGTCCCGGGACACGAACACTGAAGCTTTCTTT. Translating gives CASSWSRDTNTEAFF.

This sequence joins TRBV15 and TRBJ2-7; 10 nucleotides agree with TRBD2. V shed 1 base and J 0 bases; nucleotides not matched to a gene: 9. Germline V gives CDR1 LNHNV, CDR2 YYDKDF (reference sequence). CDR3 length: 18 residues. CDR3: CATSRGGSGRPDSYEQYF. For the CDR3, the DNA is TGTGCCACCAGCAGAGGGGGTAGCGGGAGGCCAGACTCCTACGAGCAGTACTTC.

The chain carries TRBV4-2 and TRBJ2-3, with 10 bases lining up with TRBD1. The ends lost 3 bases at V and 5 bases at J; junction bases unmatched: 17. The V gene's germline CDR1 is LGHNA and CDR2 YNFKEQ. The CDR3 consists of 19 residues. CDR3 in amino acids: CASSQEARGGTGARDTQYF. As DNA, the CDR3 is TGTGCCAGCAGCCAGGAGGCTCGAGGCGGGACAGGGGCTCGAGATACGCAGTATTTT.

The V call is TRBV19, the J call TRBJ2-3; D is ambiguous. Germline V gives CDR1 LNHDA, CDR2 SQIVND (reference sequence). V lost 9 bases and J lost 2, with 12 bases in between. CDR3 length: 13 residues. CDR3 DNA sequence: TGTGCCAGCCGCGGTCTGGCCACAGATACGCAGTATTTT. Protein: CASRGLATDTQYF.

This chain connects TRBV9 to TRBJ2-2; no clear D gene. Germline V CDR1 and CDR2: SGDLS, YYNGEE. The V end lost 4 bases, the J end lost 0 bases, and 10 bases lay between the germline ends. The CDR3 covers 15 residues. The CDR3 is CASSSRATNTGELFF. DNA for the CDR3: TGTGCCAGCAGCTCCCGGGCAACGAACACCGGGGAGCTGTTTTTT.

The chain employs TRBV7-9 and TRBJ2-3; D possibly corresponds to TRBD1 (5 bases). Trimming shortened V by 6 bases and J by 1 base, and 11 bases separated the two germline ends. CDR3 length: 14 residues. Germline V gene sequence: CDR1 SEHNR, CDR2 FQNEAQ (reference sequence). The CDR3 DNA follows: TGTGCCAGCAGATCACAAGGGGGCACAGATACGCAGTATTTT. Translation: CASRSQGGTDTQYF.

This chain uses TRBV9 with TRBJ2-7, with 7 bases that match TRBD2. In germline, CDR1 is SGDLS, CDR2 YYNGEE. The CDR3 runs 15 residues. The V gene end was trimmed by 0 bases and the J gene end by 3 bases; junction bases not matched to a gene: 6. The CDR3 sequence is CASSVATGEGYEQYF. The CDR3 DNA reads as TGTGCCAGCAGCGTAGCCACCGGGGAGGGCTACGAGCAGTACTTC.

Only a few counts were recorded for this clonotype. The CDR3 DNA sequence: TGTGCCAGCGCCTATAAACATCCGTATAATTCACCCCTCCACTTT. Its protein is CASAYKHPYNSPLHF. The rearrangement uses TRBV27 and TRBJ1-6; D is ambiguous. The CDR3 is made up of 15 amino acids. Trimming cost V 8 bases and J 4 bases, with 15 bases left between them. Germline CDR1 MNHEY, CDR2 SMNVEV (reference sequence).

This clonotype was observed a handful of times. V and J are TRBV6-1 and TRBJ1-4, with D possibly matching TRBD1 (5 bases). The V end lost 9 bases, the J end lost 3 bases, and 17 bases lay between the germline ends. The germline V gene encodes CDR1 MNHNS and CDR2 SASEGT. The length of the CDR3 is 15 residues. The CDR3 loop is CASGFNGGANEKLFF. Here the CDR3 DNA reads TGTGCCAGTGGTTTCAACGGGGGGGCTAATGAAAAACTGTTTTTT.

This clonotype appeared a few times. This sequence joins TRBV2 and TRBJ2-5; 7 bases match TRBD1. V was pared by 8 bases and J by 0 bases, with 6 bases of the junction left unmatched. This CDR3 region has 14 residues. The germline V gene has CDR1 SNHLY and CDR2 FYNNEI. The CDR3 DNA follows: TGTGCCAGCGACAGGGCTCAGTACCAAGAGACCCAGTACTTC. It codes for CASDRAQYQETQYF.

Only a few counts were recorded for this clonotype. The genes are TRBV6-2 or TRBV6-3 and TRBJ2-7, with 7 nucleotides matching TRBD1. Germline assignment: CDR1 MNHEY and CDR2 SVGEGT. This CDR3 contains 13 residues. Trimming removed 2 bases from V and 5 bases from J; junction bases left unmatched: 3. The CDR3 region has the DNA TGTGCCAGCAGTTACAGGGGGCAAAACGAGCAGTACTTC. As protein: CASSYRGQNEQYF.

V gene TRBV6-5 combines with J gene TRBJ2-3; TRBD1 matches 9 bases. After removal of 4 bases from V and 2 bases from J, the junction contained 7 bases not matched to a gene. The CDR3 has 16 amino acids. The germline gives CDR1 MNHEY, CDR2 SVGAGI. The chain's CDR3 is CASSSTGGILTDTQYF. CDR3 DNA sequence: TGTGCCAGCAGTTCGACAGGGGGGATCCTCACAGATACGCAGTATTTT.

This clonotype was found a few times. This chain uses TRBV6-1 with TRBJ2-1; 7 nucleotides line up with TRBD2. The ends lost 10 bases at V and 4 bases at J; junction bases unmatched: 19. Germline CDR1 is MNHNS and CDR2 is SASEGT. The CDR3 totals 17 residues. CDR3: CATENLPAGYSYNEQFF. CDR3 DNA sequence: TGTGCCACCGAAAACCTCCCAGCGGGATATTCGTACAATGAGCAGTTCTTC.

This clonotype is judged medium-sized. The chain combines TRBV6-5 with TRBJ1-2; no firm D call. The V and J ends lost 2 bases and 6 bases respectively, with 10 bases between them. The CDR3 is made up of 13 amino acids. Germline CDR1 MNHEY, CDR2 SVGAGI. The CDR3 region is CASSYNWVDGYTF. The CDR3 DNA follows: TGTGCCAGCAGTTACAATTGGGTGGATGGCTACACCTTC.

The V call is TRBV14, the J call TRBJ1-1; tentatively, D is TRBD1 (5 bases). V lost 1 base to trimming and J lost 5 bases, with 8 bases between them. Germline V lookup: CDR1 SGHDN, CDR2 FVKESK. The CDR3 totals 13 residues. The CDR3 is CASSQAGQTEAFF. The CDR3 nucleotides are TGTGCCAGCAGCCAAGCAGGGCAAACTGAAGCTTTCTTT.

This clonotype came up a few times. The chain is built from TRBV20-1 and TRBJ2-1, with TRBD2 as a possible D gene (5 bases). Germline V gene data show CDR1 as DFQATT and CDR2 as SNEGSKA (reference sequence). This CDR3 comprises 16 residues. The CDR3 reads CSVPGRSSLHYNEQFF. CDR3 sequence (DNA): TGCAGCGTACCCGGAAGATCTAGCCTGCACTACAATGAGCAGTTCTTC.

J is TRBJ1-4 and V is TRBV2, with a tentative D call TRBD1 (6 bases). Germline values: CDR1 SNHLY, CDR2 FYNNEI. Trimming pared 4 bases from V and 7 bases from J, leaving 16 bases between. This CDR3 contains 15 residues. CDR3 region: CASSGGQLRSEKLFF. The CDR3 DNA follows: TGTGCCAGCAGTGGTGGACAGTTAAGGAGTGAAAAACTGTTTTTT.

This clonotype was picked up one time. The rearrangement joins TRBV25-1 to TRBJ2-2, with a possible D match to TRBD2 (5 bases). With 7 bases removed from V and 3 bases from J, the gap between germline ends came to 18 bases. The germline V gene has CDR1 MGHDK and CDR2 SYGVNS. The CDR3 spans 16 residues. CDR3 sequence: CASIPLRSGDTGELFF. The CDR3 DNA reads TGTGCCAGCATTCCCCTTCGGAGCGGAGACACCGGGGAGCTGTTTTTT.

This clonotype has a handful of counts. This chain connects TRBV7-9 to TRBJ1-2; 10 nucleotides match TRBD1. Trimming removed 1 base from V and 4 bases from J; junction bases left unmatched: 0. Germline loops: CDR1 SEHNR, CDR2 FQNEAQ (reference sequence). This CDR3 is built from 14 residues. The CDR3 sequence is CASSLGTGGYGYTF. As DNA, the CDR3 is TGTGCCAGCAGCTTAGGGACAGGGGGCTATGGCTACACCTTC.